These 7 T cell receptor beta chains were all obtained from the same sample, sequenced in a study of blood T cell repertoires in COVID-19. Method: immunoSEQ multiplex PCR; TCRdb's copy keeps in-frame clones and lacks some. The sample gives fewer than 350,000 clones, approximately 91% of which show up once; about 5% is in the top ten. The material sequenced was PBMCs or T cells enriched from blood (not recorded which). All receptors come from a man in his sixties who had recovered from COVID-19.

The chain links TRBV7-6 to TRBJ1-1; a weak D match, TRBD1 (6 bases). CDR3 length equals 13 residues. Germline V gene data show CDR1 as SGHVS and CDR2 as FNYEAQ. Trimming removed 1 base from V and 6 bases from J, with 9 bases in between. In nucleotides, the CDR3 is TGTGCCAGCAGCTTAGTTACAGGGTCTGAAGCTTTCTTT. As protein: CASSLVTGSEAFF.

V and J are TRBV12-3 or TRBV12-4 and TRBJ2-5; D is uncertain. The V gene lost 0 bases and the J gene lost 6 bases, with 8 bases spanning the gap. The CDR3 spans 13 residues. The CDR3 sequence is CASSLAGQQTQYF. CDR3 nucleotides: TGTGCCAGCAGTTTAGCCGGTCAACAGACCCAGTACTTC.

This clone was detected a few times. The V call is TRBV5-1, the J call TRBJ2-1; TRBD2 matches at 11 bases. This CDR3 has 15 residues. The V gene end was trimmed by 3 bases and the J gene end by 4 bases; junction bases not matched to a gene: 3. Germline CDR1 and CDR2: SGHRS and YFSETQ. CDR3 in DNA: TGCGCCAGCAGCTGGGGACTAGCGGAATACAATGAGCAGTTCTTC. Encoded protein: CASSWGLAEYNEQFF.

V usage is TRBV18 and J usage is TRBJ1-1; D not resolved. This CDR3 is built from 16 residues. Germline V gene data show CDR1 as KGHSH and CDR2 as LQKENI. V was shortened by 0 bases and J by 1 base, with 12 bases between the two germline ends. CDR3 sequence (DNA): TGTGCCAGCTCACCACCCGGAAACTGGGCGAACACTGAAGCTTTCTTT. It encodes CASSPPGNWANTEAFF.

The chain has TRBV6-6 and TRBJ1-1; perhaps TRBD1 as D (6 bases). V gave up 0 bases and J gave up 11 bases, with 19 bases separating them. Germline V CDR1 and CDR2: MNHNY, SVGAGI (reference sequence). There are 15 residues in the CDR3. DNA of the CDR3: TGTGCCAGCAGTTACTCGAATGGACAGCCTCTGTGGGCTTTCTTT. Protein: CASSYSNGQPLWAFF.

J is TRBJ2-2 and V is TRBV24-1; maybe TRBD1 (5 bases). V gave up 5 bases and J gave up 4 bases, with 13 bases separating them. This CDR3 has 15 residues. Germline loops: CDR1 KGHDR, CDR2 SFDVKD. CDR3 sequence: CATSGTSGSTGELFF. The CDR3 region has the DNA TGTGCCACCAGTGGCACCTCAGGGTCCACCGGGGAGCTGTTTTTT.

The rearrangement links TRBV6-2 or TRBV6-3 to TRBJ1-3; TRBD1 matches 9 bases. CDR3 length: 15 residues. Trimming took 5 bases from V and 4 from J; bases not matched to a gene: 6. Per germline, CDR1 MNHEY and CDR2 SVGEGT. CDR3 nucleotides: TGTGCCAGCAGTGCATCCGGGACAGGGGGAAACACCATATATTTT. Amino acids: CASSASGTGGNTIYF.